Below are 11 T cell receptor beta chains sequenced from a single sample in a study of spatial heterogeneity in lung cancer (dated by TCRdb to about 2019). Interpreted using the paper, the time point label stands for: blood at routine non-recurrence follow-up after resection. Without any cell sorting, TCR sequencing was performed on whole RNA extracted either from tumor and nontumor lung tissue or from cryopreserved PBMC samples. Libraries were prepared through 5' RACE. Sequencing instrument: NextSeq 500. TCRdb itself trimmed the public reads at Q25 with fastp, ran MiXCR and retained productive beta chains. Rows with a matching CDR3 protein are joined into one entry that keeps the most common DNA and genes. In all, the sample holds roughly 120,000 distinct CDR3 sequences, and less than 15% of those were seen once. 16% of the sample belongs to the ten largest clones. Sequences were derived from PBMCs, sampled at follow-up. The receptor set was obtained from a male donor with early-stage non-small cell lung cancer.

This clonotype was seen repeatedly, ten times or more. The chain combines TRBV20-1 with TRBJ1-1; 12 bases line up with TRBD1. The ends lost 5 bases at V and 5 bases at J; junction bases unmatched: 9. The CDR3 has 15 amino acids. Per the germline V gene, CDR1 is DFQATT and CDR2 is SNEGSKA (reference sequence). The CDR3 loop reads CSAVPGQGANTEAFF. In DNA form, the CDR3 reads TGCAGTGCTGTACCGGGACAGGGGGCTAATACTGAAGCTTTCTTT.

This clonotype has a handful of counts. The CDR3 loop reads CASSEGAHNEQFF. In nucleotides, the CDR3 is TGTGCCAGCAGTGAGGGGGCCCACAATGAGCAGTTCTTC. J is TRBJ2-1 and V is TRBV27; 7 nucleotides line up with TRBD1. The germline CDR1 and CDR2 sequences are MNHEY and SMNVEV (reference sequence). With V trimmed by 5 bases and J by 5 bases, 3 bases remained unmatched. The CDR3 runs to 13 residues.

The sample holds a few counts of this clonotype. The chain joins TRBV10-2 to TRBJ2-7; the D is unclear. The CDR3 spans 10 residues. In germline, CDR1 is WSHSY, CDR2 SAAADI. With 4 bases removed from V and 6 bases from J, the gap between germline ends came to 4 bases. CDR3 sequence (DNA): TGCGCCAGCAGTGGAACCGAGCAGTACTTC. Encoded protein: CASSGTEQYF.

This clonotype has only a few counts. V gene TRBV3-1 combines with J gene TRBJ1-1, with 7 positions matching TRBD1. After removal of 0 bases from V and 0 bases from J, the junction contained 19 bases not matched to a gene. The CDR3 contains 21 residues. Germline-derived CDR1 and CDR2 are LGHDT and YNNKEL (reference sequence). The CDR3 spells CASSQDLPSRVDRSMNTEAFF. DNA of the CDR3: TGTGCCAGCAGCCAAGATCTGCCCTCCAGGGTGGACAGGAGCATGAACACTGAAGCTTTCTTT.

This clonotype showed up many times. This chain's CDR3 is CSARDEGDSPLHF. The CDR3 DNA follows: TGCAGTGCTAGAGACGAAGGAGATTCACCCCTCCACTTT. The chain links TRBV20-1 to TRBJ1-6; D ambiguous. The germline CDR1 and CDR2 sequences are DFQATT and SNEGSKA (reference sequence). The V gene lost 0 bases and the J gene lost 8 bases, with 8 bases spanning the gap. The CDR3 spans 13 residues.

This clonotype has a count of ten or more. The DNA of the CDR3 is TGCGCCAGCAGTGAAGCCGGGGGCACCTACAATGAGCAGTTCTTC. Amino acid sequence: CASSEAGGTYNEQFF. V usage is TRBV10-1 and J usage is TRBJ2-1; the D call may be TRBD1 or TRBD2 (6 bases each). Deletions cut 3 bases from V and 2 bases from J, with 11 bases between. CDR1 is WNHNN and CDR2 is SYGVQD in the germline V gene (reference sequence). This CDR3 has 15 residues.

CDR3 coding DNA: TGTGCCAGCAGCTTAGGAGGGTGGACAGATACGCAGTATTTT. Protein product: CASSLGGWTDTQYF. The chain combines TRBV7-2 with TRBJ2-3; perhaps TRBD2 as D (5 bases). CDR1 and CDR2 from the germline V gene are SGHTA and FQGNSA. Trimming cost V 1 base and J 3 bases, with 8 bases left between them. This CDR3 contains 14 residues.

This clonotype showed up just a few times. The chain is built from TRBV4-3 and TRBJ2-1; 8 nucleotides agree with TRBD2. Germline assignment: CDR1 LGHNA and CDR2 YSLEER. J lost 4 bases, V lost 5 bases, and 10 bases had no gene match. The CDR3 has 16 residues. CDR3 nucleotide sequence: TGCGCCAGCAGCACCCGCCTAGCGGGTACTTACAATGAGCAGTTCTTC. Residues: CASSTRLAGTYNEQFF.

This rearrangement joins TRBV29-1 to TRBJ2-7; D might be TRBD2 (5 bases). V shed 7 bases and J shed 0 bases, with 10 bases lying between them. This CDR3 is built from 12 residues. From germline, CDR1 is SQVTM and CDR2 ANQGSEA. The chain's CDR3 is CSATGSSYEQYF. Written as DNA, the CDR3 is TGCAGCGCGACGGGGAGCTCCTACGAGCAGTACTTC.

This clonotype has just a few counts. The CDR3 spells CASSPRTILPDTQYF. In DNA form, the CDR3 reads TGTGCCAGCAGCCCGAGGACTATCCTACCAGATACGCAGTATTTT. The V and J genes are TRBV11-2 and TRBJ2-3; D might be TRBD2 (6 bases). The ends were cut back, 5 bases at V and 4 bases at J, with 16 bases in the middle. The CDR3 loop spans 15 amino acids. CDR1 is SGHAT and CDR2 is FQNNGV in the germline V gene.

This clonotype has a handful of counts. The V gene is TRBV27, the J gene TRBJ2-1; no firm D call. Per the germline V gene, CDR1 is MNHEY and CDR2 is SMNVEV (reference sequence). V was cut by 9 bases and J by 0 bases, with 9 bases left in between. The CDR3 has 13 residues. CDR3 protein: CASRTHSYNEQFF. Here the CDR3 DNA reads TGTGCCAGTAGGACCCACTCCTACAATGAGCAGTTCTTC.